The present TCR beta chain was sequenced within a study of blood T cell repertoires in COVID-19. Trimming removed 2 bases at V and 1 base at J, with 12 bases between. In germline, CDR1 is SEHNR, CDR2 FQNEAQ (reference sequence). This CDR3 has 15 amino acids. Profiled with immunoSEQ multiplex PCR; TCRdb holds only in-frame clones, not every one. The profile shows over 150,000 clones, roughly 90% of them singletons. The sequencing input was peripheral blood. V is TRBV7-9 and J is TRBJ2-7; possible D gene TRBD2, 5 bases. The TCR sequence derives from a man aged 18 to 30 with COVID-19, enrolled during active disease. The CDR3 sequence is CASSLSPSRSYEQYF. CDR3 bases: TGTGCCAGCAGCTTAAGTCCTAGCAGATCCTACGAGCAGTACTTC.